This T cell receptor (beta chain) is from a study of identical twins. Healthy Caucasians supplied all donations. The CDR3 covers 12 residues. CDR1 is DFQATT and CDR2 is SNEGSKA in the germline V gene (reference sequence). Trimming pared 7 bases from V and 7 bases from J, leaving 14 bases between. Template switching added a universal primer site, and cDNA bore unique molecular identifiers. One entry per CDR3 protein results from TCRdb running MiXCR on the 5' RACE reads. Of approximately 260,000 distinct CDR3 sequences in the sample, over 12% are singletons; the top ten hold 8.8%. Study-wide points: Models predicted less out-of-frame TCR alpha sharing in monozygotic twins than was found.

Comment on this clonotype: Its target is unknown.

The sample consisted of memory (CD45RO+) T cells sorted from blood. V usage is TRBV20-1 and J usage is TRBJ1-5; D might be TRBD1 (5 bases). This clonotype originated in a young woman in good health. CDR3 DNA sequence: TGCAGTGTAAAACGGTGGGGGCAGCCCCAGCATTTT. This encodes CSVKRWGQPQHF.